The sample holds a few counts of the clone carrying this TCR beta chain. Its target is not known. The source of the sample is a study of early T cells in non-severe SARS-CoV-2 infection. Across the study: RNA in bulk from unsorted whole blood was sequenced, and chains were unpaired.

Trimming took 2 bases from V and 0 from J, leaving 6 bases between them. The CDR3 length is 13 residues. Looked up from germline, CDR1 is SGHRS and CDR2 is YFSETQ. Individual cDNA molecules received unique molecular identifiers during library preparation. One entry per CDR3 protein results from TCRdb running MiXCR on the 5' RACE reads. Counted here are about 94,000 distinct CDR3 sequences, about 13% occurring once; the ten biggest clones make up around 2.4%. Study outcomes and limitations: CD4 and private specificities were missed by VDJdb matching, which favored anti-spike CD8 responses.

V is TRBV5-1 and J is TRBJ2-7; D is perhaps TRBD1 (5 bases). Sequencing used whole blood. The clonotype originates from an adult who was a healthcare worker with PCR-confirmed SARS-CoV-2 infection or an uninfected control (not recorded which). The CDR3 coding sequence is TGCGCCAGCAGCTTACAGGACTCCTACGAGCAGTACTTC. Its protein is CASSLQDSYEQYF.